This T cell receptor beta chain derives from a study of T-cell memory formation after mild COVID-19. General study points: What remained unconfirmed was the SARS-CoV-2 specificity of second-wave clones peaking on day 37. The study detected some responding clones in pre-infection memory, suggesting cross-reactive memory joined.

Trimming at V came to 0 bases and at J to 9 bases, leaving 8 bases not matched to a gene. Germline V gene sequence: CDR1 SGHRS, CDR2 YFSETQ. The CDR3 extends over 15 amino acids. In TCRdb, the 5' RACE reads were re-called with MiXCR into one record per CDR3 protein. There are 300,000 or so distinct CDR3 sequences in the sample; around 15% occur only once, and 20% to 25% lies in the top ten. There are a few counts of this clonotype. Its antigen is undetermined. The source is a young man who had mild COVID-19 (a few samples of this study predate the infection). Cell type and time point are not known. The specimen sequenced was PBMCs or a T cell subset sorted from them (not recorded which). The V call is TRBV5-1, the J call TRBJ2-1, with 8 bases identical to TRBD1. Here the CDR3 reads CASSLGTGGTGEQFF. Here the CDR3 DNA reads TGCGCCAGCAGCTTGGGTACAGGGGGGACCGGTGAGCAGTTCTTC. Full variable domain (remainder filled in from reference TRBV5-1 and TRBJ2-1): KAGVTQTPRYLIKTRGQQVTLSCSPISGHRSVSWYQQTPGQGLQFLFEYFSETQRNKGNFPGRFSGRQFSNSRSEMNVSTLELGDSALYLCASSLGTGGTGEQFFGPGTRLTVL.